This TCR beta chain was captured in a study of PD-L1 blockade in urothelial cancer. Study background: The researchers analyzed blood 3 weeks (second dose) and 6 weeks after treatment start.

The time point denotes: pretreatment peripheral blood. TCRdb's copy holds only in-frame clones and misses some; the assay was immunoSEQ multiplex PCR. The sample consists of over 30,000 clones, 84% of them appearing once. The V and J ends lost 0 bases and 8 bases respectively, with 9 bases between them. The V gene's germline CDR1 is GTSNPN and CDR2 SVGIG (reference sequence). There are 12 residues in the CDR3. This sequence joins TRBV30 and TRBJ2-3; D may be TRBD2 (5 bases). The receptor's source is a man between 60 and 75 years old with urothelial cancer. The sample in question was PBMCs, obtained around atezolizumab (anti-PD-L1) treatment. The CDR3 DNA is TGTGCCTGGAGTGTAGGCCTAGCTACGCAGTATTTT. Its protein is CAWSVGLATQYF.